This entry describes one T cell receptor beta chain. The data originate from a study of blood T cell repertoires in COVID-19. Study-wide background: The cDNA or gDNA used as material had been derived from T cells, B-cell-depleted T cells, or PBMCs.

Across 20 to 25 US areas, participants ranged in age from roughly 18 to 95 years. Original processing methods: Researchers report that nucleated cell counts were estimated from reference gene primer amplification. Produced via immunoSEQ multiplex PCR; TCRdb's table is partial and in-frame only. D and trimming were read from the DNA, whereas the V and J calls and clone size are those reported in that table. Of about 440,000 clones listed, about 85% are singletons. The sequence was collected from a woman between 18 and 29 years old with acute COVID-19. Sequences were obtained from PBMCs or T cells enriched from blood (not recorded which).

CDR3: CASSLIPGQGVYEQYF. The CDR3 coding sequence is TGTGCCAGCAGCTTAATACCGGGACAGGGCGTCTACGAGCAGTACTTC. V and J are TRBV7-9 and TRBJ2-7; 9 bases are a match to TRBD1. Germline loops: CDR1 SEHNR, CDR2 FQNEAQ (reference sequence). CDR3 length: 16 amino acids. J gave up 3 bases and V 2 bases, and 8 bases lay outside the gene matches.